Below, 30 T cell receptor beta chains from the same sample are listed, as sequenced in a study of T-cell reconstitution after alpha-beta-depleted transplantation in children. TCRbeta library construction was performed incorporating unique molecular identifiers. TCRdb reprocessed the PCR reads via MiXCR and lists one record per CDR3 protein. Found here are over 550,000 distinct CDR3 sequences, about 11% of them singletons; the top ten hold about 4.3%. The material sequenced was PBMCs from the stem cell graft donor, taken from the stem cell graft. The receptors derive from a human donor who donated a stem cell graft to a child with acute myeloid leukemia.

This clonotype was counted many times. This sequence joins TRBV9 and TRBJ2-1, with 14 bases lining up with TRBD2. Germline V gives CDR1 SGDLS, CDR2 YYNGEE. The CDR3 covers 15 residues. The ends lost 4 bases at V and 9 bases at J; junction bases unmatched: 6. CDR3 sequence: CASSSPGTSGSEQFF. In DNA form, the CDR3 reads TGTGCCAGCAGCTCTCCCGGGACTAGCGGGAGTGAGCAGTTCTTC.

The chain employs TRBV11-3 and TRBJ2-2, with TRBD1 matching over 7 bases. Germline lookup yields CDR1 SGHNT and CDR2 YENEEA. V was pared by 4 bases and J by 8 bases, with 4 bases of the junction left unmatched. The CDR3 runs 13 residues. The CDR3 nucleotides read TGTGCCAGCAGCTCCACAGGGGTGGGGGAGCTGTTTTTT. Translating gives CASSSTGVGELFF.

The CDR3 is CAWSNIPQEQYF. The CDR3 region has the DNA TGTGCCTGGAGCAACATCCCTCAGGAGCAGTACTTC. The rearrangement links TRBV30 to TRBJ2-7; D call uncertain. CDR1 and CDR2 from the germline V gene are GTSNPN and SVGIG (reference sequence). V lost 3 bases and J 7 bases, leaving 13 bases between the germline ends. The CDR3 sequence is 12 residues long.

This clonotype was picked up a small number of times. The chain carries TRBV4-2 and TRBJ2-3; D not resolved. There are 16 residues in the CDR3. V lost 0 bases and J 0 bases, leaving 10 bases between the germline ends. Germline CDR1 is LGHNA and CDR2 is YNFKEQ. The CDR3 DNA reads TGTGCCAGCAGCCAAGAACATGTTGGAAGCACAGATACGCAGTATTTT. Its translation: CASSQEHVGSTDTQYF.

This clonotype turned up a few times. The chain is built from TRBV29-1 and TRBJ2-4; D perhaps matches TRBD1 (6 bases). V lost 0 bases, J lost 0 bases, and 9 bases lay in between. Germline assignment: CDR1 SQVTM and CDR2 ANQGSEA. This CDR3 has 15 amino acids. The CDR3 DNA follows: TGCAGCGTTGAAGACCTGGACAGAGCCAAAAACATTCAGTACTTC. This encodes CSVEDLDRAKNIQYF.

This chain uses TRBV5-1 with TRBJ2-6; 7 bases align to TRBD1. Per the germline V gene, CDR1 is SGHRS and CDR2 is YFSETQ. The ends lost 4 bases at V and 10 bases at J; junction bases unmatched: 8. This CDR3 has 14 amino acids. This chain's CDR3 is CASSPGQKPNVLTF. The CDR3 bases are TGCGCCAGCAGCCCGGGACAGAAGCCAAACGTCCTGACTTTC.

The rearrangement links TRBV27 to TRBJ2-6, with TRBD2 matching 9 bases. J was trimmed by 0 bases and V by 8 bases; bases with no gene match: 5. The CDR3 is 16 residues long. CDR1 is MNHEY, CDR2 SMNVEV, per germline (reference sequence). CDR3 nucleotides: TGTGCCAGCCATAGCGGGAGAAACTCTGGGGCCAACGTCCTGACTTTC. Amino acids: CASHSGRNSGANVLTF.

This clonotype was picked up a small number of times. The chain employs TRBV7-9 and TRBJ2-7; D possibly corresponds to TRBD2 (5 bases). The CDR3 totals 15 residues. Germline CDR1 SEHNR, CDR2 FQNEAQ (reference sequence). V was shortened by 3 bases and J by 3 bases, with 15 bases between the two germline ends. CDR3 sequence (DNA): TGTGCCAGCAGCTTGAGCGGCTATCAGGTCTACGAGCAGTACTTC. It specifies CASSLSGYQVYEQYF.

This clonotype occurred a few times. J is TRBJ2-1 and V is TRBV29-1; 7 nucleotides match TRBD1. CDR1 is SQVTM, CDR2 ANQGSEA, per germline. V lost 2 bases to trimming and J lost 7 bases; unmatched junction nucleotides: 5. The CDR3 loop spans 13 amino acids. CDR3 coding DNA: TGCAGCGTTGAACTAAGGGGGCATAATGAGCAGTTCTTC. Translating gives CSVELRGHNEQFF.

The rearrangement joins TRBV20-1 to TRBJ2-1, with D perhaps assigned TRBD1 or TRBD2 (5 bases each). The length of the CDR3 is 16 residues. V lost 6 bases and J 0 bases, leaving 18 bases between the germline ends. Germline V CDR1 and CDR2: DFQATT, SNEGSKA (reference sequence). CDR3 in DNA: TGCAGTGCGAGGGGCTCTAGCACTGGCTCCTACAATGAGCAGTTCTTC. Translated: CSARGSSTGSYNEQFF.

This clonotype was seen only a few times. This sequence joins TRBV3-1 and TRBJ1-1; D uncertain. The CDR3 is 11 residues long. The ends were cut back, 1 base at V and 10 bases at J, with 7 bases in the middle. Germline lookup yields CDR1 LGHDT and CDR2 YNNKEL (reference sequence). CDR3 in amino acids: CASSQGAAAFF. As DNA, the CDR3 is TGTGCCAGCAGCCAAGGGGCGGCAGCTTTCTTT.

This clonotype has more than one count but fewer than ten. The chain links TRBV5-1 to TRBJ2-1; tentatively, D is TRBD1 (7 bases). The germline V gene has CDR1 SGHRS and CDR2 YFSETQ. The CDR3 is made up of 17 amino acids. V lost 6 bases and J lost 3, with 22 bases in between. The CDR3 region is CASTRQGGSGNYNEQFF. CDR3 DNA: TGCGCCAGCACCCGACAGGGAGGTAGTGGCAACTACAATGAGCAGTTCTTC. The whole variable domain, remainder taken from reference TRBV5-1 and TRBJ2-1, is KAGVTQTPRYLIKTRGQQVTLSCSPISGHRSVSWYQQTPGQGLQFLFEYFSETQRNKGNFPGRFSGRQFSNSRSEMNVSTLELGDSALYLCASTRQGGSGNYNEQFFGPGTRLTVL.

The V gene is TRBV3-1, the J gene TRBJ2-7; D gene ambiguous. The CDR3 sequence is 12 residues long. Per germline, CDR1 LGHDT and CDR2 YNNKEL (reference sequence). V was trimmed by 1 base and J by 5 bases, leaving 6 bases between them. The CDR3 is CASSQGGHEQYF. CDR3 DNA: TGTGCCAGCAGCCAAGGTGGGCACGAGCAGTACTTC.

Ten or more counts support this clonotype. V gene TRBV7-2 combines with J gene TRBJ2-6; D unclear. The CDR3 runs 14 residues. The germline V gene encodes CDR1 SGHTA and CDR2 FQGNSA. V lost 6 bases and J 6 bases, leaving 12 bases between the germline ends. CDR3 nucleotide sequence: TGTGCCAGCAGTATACTCGCCCTGGCCAACGTCCTGACTTTC. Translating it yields CASSILALANVLTF.

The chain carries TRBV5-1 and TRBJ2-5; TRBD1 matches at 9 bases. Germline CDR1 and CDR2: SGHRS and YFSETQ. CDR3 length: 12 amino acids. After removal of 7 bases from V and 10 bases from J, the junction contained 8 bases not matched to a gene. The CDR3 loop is CASQTGTGNQYF. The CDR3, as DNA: TGCGCCAGCCAAACCGGGACAGGGAACCAGTACTTC.

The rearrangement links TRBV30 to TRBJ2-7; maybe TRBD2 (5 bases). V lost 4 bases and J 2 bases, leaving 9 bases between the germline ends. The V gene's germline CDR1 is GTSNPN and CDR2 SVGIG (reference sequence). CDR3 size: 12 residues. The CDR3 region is CAWTPGTYEQYF. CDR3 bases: TGTGCCTGGACTCCGGGAACCTACGAGCAGTACTTC.

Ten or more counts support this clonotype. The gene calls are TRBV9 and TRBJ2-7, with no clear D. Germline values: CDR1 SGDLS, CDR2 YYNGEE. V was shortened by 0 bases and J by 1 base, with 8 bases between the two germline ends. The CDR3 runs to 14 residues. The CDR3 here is CASSVEQASYEQYF. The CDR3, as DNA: TGTGCCAGCAGCGTAGAGCAGGCGTCCTACGAGCAGTACTTC.

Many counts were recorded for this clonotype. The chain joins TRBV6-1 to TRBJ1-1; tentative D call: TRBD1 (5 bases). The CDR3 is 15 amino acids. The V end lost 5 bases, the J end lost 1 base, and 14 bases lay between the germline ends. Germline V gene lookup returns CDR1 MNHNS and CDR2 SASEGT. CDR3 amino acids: CASSPIRVQNTEAFF. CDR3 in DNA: TGTGCCAGCAGTCCAATCAGGGTCCAGAACACTGAAGCTTTCTTT.

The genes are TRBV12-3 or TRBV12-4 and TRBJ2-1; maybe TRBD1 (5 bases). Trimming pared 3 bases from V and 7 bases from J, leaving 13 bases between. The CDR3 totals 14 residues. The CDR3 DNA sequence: TGTGCCAGCAGTTTTTGGGCAGGGTGGAATGAGCAGTTCTTC. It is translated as CASSFWAGWNEQFF.

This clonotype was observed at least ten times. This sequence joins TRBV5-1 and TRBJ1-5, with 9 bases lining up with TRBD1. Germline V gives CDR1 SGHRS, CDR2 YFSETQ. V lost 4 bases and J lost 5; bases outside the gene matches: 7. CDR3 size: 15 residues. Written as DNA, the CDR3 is TGCGCCAGCAGCGGAGGGACAGGGATTGATCAGCCCCAGCATTTT. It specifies CASSGGTGIDQPQHF.

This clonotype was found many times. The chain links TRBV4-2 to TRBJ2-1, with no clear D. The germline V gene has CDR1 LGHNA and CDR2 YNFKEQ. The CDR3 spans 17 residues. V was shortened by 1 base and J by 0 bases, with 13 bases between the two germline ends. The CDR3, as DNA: TGTGCCAGCAGCCAAGGGCCCTCCCTAAGCTCCTACAATGAGCAGTTCTTC. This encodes CASSQGPSLSSYNEQFF.

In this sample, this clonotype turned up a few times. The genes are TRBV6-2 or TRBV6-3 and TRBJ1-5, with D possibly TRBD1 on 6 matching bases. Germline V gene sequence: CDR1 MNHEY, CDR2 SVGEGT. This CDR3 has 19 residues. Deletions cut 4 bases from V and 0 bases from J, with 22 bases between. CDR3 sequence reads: CASSSILGNRVYSNQPQHF. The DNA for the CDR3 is TGTGCCAGCAGTTCGATCCTCGGGAACAGGGTTTATAGCAATCAGCCCCAGCATTTT.

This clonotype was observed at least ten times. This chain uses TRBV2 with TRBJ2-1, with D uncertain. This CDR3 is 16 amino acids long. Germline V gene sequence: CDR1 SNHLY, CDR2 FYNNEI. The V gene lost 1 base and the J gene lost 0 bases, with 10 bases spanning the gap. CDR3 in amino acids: CASSEGHLPSYNEQFF. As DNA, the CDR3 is TGTGCCAGCAGTGAAGGACACTTACCCTCCTACAATGAGCAGTTCTTC.

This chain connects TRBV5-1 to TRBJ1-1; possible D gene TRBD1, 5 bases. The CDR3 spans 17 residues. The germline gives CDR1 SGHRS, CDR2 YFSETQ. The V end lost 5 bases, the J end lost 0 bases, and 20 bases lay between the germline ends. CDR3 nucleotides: TGCGCCAGCAGGAGCACGTCTACGGGGCTGATGAACACTGAAGCTTTCTTT. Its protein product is CASRSTSTGLMNTEAFF. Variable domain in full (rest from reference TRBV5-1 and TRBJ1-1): KAGVTQTPRYLIKTRGQQVTLSCSPISGHRSVSWYQQTPGQGLQFLFEYFSETQRNKGNFPGRFSGRQFSNSRSEMNVSTLELGDSALYLCASRSTSTGLMNTEAFFGQGTRLTVV.

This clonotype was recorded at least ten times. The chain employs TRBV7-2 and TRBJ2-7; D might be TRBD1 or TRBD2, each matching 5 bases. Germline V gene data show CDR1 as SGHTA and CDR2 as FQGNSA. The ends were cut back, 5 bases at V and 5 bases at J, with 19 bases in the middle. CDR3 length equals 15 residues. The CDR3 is CASSPWLGPENEQYF. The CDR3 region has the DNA TGTGCCAGCAGCCCATGGCTGGGACCGGAGAACGAGCAGTACTTC.

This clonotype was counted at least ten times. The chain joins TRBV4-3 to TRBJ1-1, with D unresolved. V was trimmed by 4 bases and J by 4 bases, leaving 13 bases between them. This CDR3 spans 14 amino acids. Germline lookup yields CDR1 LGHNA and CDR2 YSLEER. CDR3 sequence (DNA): TGCGCCAGCAGCCCTGCCTTGGTGGGCACTGAAGCTTTCTTT. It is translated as CASSPALVGTEAFF.

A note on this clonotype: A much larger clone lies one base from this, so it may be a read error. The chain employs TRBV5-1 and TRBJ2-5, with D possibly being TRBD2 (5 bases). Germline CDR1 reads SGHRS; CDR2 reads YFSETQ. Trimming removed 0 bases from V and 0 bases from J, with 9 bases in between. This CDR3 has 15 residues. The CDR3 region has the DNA TGCGCCAGCAGCTTGGCCCGGGAAAACCAAGAGACCCAGTACTTC. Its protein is CASSLARENQETQYF.

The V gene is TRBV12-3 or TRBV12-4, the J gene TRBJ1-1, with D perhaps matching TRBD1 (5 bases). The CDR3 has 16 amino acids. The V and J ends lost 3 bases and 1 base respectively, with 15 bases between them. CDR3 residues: CASSLALRGTNTEAFF. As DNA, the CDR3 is TGTGCCAGCAGTTTGGCCCTCCGGGGGACGAACACTGAAGCTTTCTTT.

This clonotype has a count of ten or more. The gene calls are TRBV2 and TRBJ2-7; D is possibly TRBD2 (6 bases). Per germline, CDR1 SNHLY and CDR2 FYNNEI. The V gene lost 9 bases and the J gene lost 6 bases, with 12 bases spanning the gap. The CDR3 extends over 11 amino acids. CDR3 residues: CARPAGGEQYF. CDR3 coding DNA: TGTGCCAGGCCCGCCGGGGGCGAGCAGTACTTC. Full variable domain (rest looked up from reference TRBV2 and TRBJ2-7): EPEVTQTPSHQVTQMGQEVILRCVPISNHLYFYWYRQILGQKVEFLVSFYNNEISEKSEIFDDQFSVERPDGSNFTLKIRSTKLEDSAMYFCARPAGGEQYFGPGTRLTVT.

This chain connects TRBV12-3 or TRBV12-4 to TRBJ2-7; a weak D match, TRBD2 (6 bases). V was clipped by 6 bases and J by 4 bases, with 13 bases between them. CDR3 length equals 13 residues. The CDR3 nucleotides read TGTGCCAGCAGACTAGCTGGACAATACGAGCAGTACTTC. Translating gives CASRLAGQYEQYF.